The following is a T cell receptor (beta chain) sequence with its context. This receptor's antigen is unknown. No quality values exist for individual bases; no much larger clone is one base distant. At the junction V is shortened by 2 bases and J by 9 bases, with 11 bases in between. The CDR3 starts with the cysteine, ends with the phenylalanine, and has 13 residues. CDR3 DNA is the only sequence kept; it has 39 bases, read in frame from the first base. This sample was taken from a study of control samples from healthy donors and cancer patients (TCRdb year 2020). Library construction relied on the immunoSEQ multiplex PCR assay. TCRdb obtained this table from immuneACCESS and retained in-frame rearrangements with V and J assigned. These tables miss some clones; where compared with another copy, unresolved V genes account for less than half of the shortfall, and the remainder is unexplained. Across this sample there are about 170,000 clones, with about 90% seen only once. The ten top clones hold approximately 4.9% of the sample.

The sample comprised blood. The receptor comes from a woman in her twenties or thirties in good health. The chain uses TRBV12-3 or TRBV12-4 and TRBJ2-1, with no D gene named confidently. Here the CDR3 is given as CASSLILNGEQFF. The DNA reads TGTGCCAGCAGTTTAATACTTAACGGTGAGCAGTTCTTC.